One and the same sample provided the 3 T cell receptor beta chains below, sequenced in a study of CD8 T cells in Susac syndrome. Reverse transcription of about 0.5 to 1 ug RNA used random hexamers. TCRdb reprocessed the immunoSEQ multiplex PCR reads with MiXCR, giving one entry per CDR3 protein. The sample holds about 170,000 distinct CDR3 sequences, roughly 92% seen once. Material: CD4+ T cells from PBMCs. The receptor source for this set is a human donor with multiple sclerosis.

In its sample, this clonotype was seen once. CDR3 sequence: CASSPPNTANSNQPQHF. In DNA form, the CDR3 reads TGTGCCAGCTCACCACCCAACACAGCAAATAGCAATCAGCCCCAGCATTTT. This chain connects TRBV18 to TRBJ1-5; D gene uncertain. V was trimmed by 0 bases and J by 0 bases, leaving 12 bases between them. In germline, CDR1 is KGHSH, CDR2 LQKENI. The CDR3 extends over 17 amino acids.

This chain joins TRBV10-3 and TRBJ1-4, with D perhaps matching TRBD1 (5 bases). The CDR3 is 13 residues long. The ends were cut back, 6 bases at V and 7 bases at J, with 12 bases in the middle. CDR1 and CDR2 (germline): ENHRY, SYGVKD. CDR3 protein: CAIRPEGREKLFF. CDR3 nucleotide sequence: TGTGCCATCAGGCCGGAGGGACGTGAAAAACTGTTTTTT.

The rearrangement uses TRBV5-1 and TRBJ1-2; 8 nucleotides line up with TRBD1. This CDR3 is built from 17 residues. After removal of 4 bases from V and 4 bases from J, the junction contained 15 bases not matched to a gene. Germline CDR1 is SGHRS and CDR2 is YFSETQ. CDR3 DNA sequence: TGCGCCAGCAGCCCCTGGACAGGGTACCTTCAAACCTATGGCTACACCTTC. Its translation: CASSPWTGYLQTYGYTF.